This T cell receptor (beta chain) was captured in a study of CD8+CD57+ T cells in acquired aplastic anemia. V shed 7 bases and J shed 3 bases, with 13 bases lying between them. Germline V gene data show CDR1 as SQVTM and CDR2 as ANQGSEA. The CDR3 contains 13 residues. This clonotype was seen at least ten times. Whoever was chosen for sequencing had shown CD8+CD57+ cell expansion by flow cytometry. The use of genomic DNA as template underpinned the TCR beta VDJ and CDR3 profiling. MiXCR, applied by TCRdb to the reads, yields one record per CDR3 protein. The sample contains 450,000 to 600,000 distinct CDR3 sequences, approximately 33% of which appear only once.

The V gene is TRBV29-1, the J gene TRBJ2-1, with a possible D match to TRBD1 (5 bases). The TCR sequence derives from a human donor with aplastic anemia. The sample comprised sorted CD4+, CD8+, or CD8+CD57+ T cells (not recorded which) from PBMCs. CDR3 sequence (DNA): TGCAGCGCTCTGACAGATTACTACAATGAGCAGTTCTTC. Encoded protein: CSALTDYYNEQFF.